Below, one TCR beta chain is given with its context. The antigen is not known. As to treatment: roughly 10-day PBMC culture with coronavirus spike peptide pools or control peptides (ViraFEST assay). ViraFEST enlarged antigen-specific T cell populations with peptide pools and afterwards sequenced TCRs. The V gene's germline CDR1 is MDHEN and CDR2 SYDVKM. The CDR3 is 15 amino acids. J was trimmed by 5 bases and V by 5 bases; bases with no gene match: 10. Sequenced with the Oncomine TCR Beta short-read assay was DNA taken from cultured CD4+ T cells. TCRdb fed the PCR reads into MiXCR, producing one record per CDR3 protein. The sample lists about 13,000 distinct CDR3 sequences, less than 45% occurring once. The data belong to a study of vaccination and CD4 T cells after COVID-19.

This TCR was recovered from a human donor who had recovered from COVID-19. This sequence joins TRBV28 and TRBJ2-5, with TRBD1 identical over 8 bases. Input material: CD4+ T cells from blood, cultured in vitro. The CDR3 region has the DNA TGTGCCAGCAGTACCAGACAGGGGAGGATGGAGACCCAGTACTTC. It yields the protein CASSTRQGRMETQYF.